This entry lists 26 T cell receptor beta chains sequenced from one sample in a study of CD8+CD57+ T cells in acquired aplastic anemia. Genomic DNA constituted the template upon which TCR beta VDJ and CDR3 profiling was performed. TCRdb re-called the reads through MiXCR, storing one row per CDR3 protein. The table has some 200,000 distinct CDR3 sequences, 61% seen once. Material: sorted CD4+, CD8+, or CD8+CD57+ T cells (not recorded which) from PBMCs. All receptors come from a human donor in good health.

In DNA form, the CDR3 reads TGTGCCAGCAGCTTAGATACCTATGGCTACACCTTC. This sequence encodes CASSLDTYGYTF. The rearrangement uses TRBV7-8 and TRBJ1-2, with D hard to call. The length of the CDR3 is 12 residues. Germline V gene lookup returns CDR1 SGHVS and CDR2 FQNEAQ. Trimming took off 1 base at V and 4 bases at J, with 4 bases between the two ends.

This clonotype has more than one count but fewer than ten. The CDR3 end shows no conserved phenylalanine or tryptophan, and so a read error is likely. It is unclear where the CDR3 begins or ends on the DNA, so no DNA is shown, and the CDR3 is as TCRdb lists it. V usage is TRBV20-1 and J usage is TRBJ2-7; TRBD1 is taken as the D call from the table, unchecked against the DNA. Looked up from germline, CDR1 is DFQATT and CDR2 is SNEGSKA (reference sequence). The CDR3 adds up to 11 amino acids, both ends counted. The CDR3 region is CSAVRTSGTGG.

Ten or more counts support this clonotype. The rearrangement joins TRBV5-1 to TRBJ2-5, with D perhaps TRBD1 (5 bases). The CDR3 runs 14 residues. V gave up 2 bases and J gave up 1 base, with 9 bases separating them. From germline, CDR1 is SGHRS and CDR2 YFSETQ. CDR3 sequence: CASSFIDSQETQYF. The CDR3, as DNA: TGCGCCAGCAGCTTTATAGACAGCCAAGAGACCCAGTACTTC.

The chain couples TRBV28 to TRBJ2-1; D is possibly TRBD1 (5 bases). Looked up from germline, CDR1 is MDHEN and CDR2 is SYDVKM. This CDR3 is 17 amino acids long. The germline V and J ends were trimmed by 4 bases and 8 bases, with 24 bases remaining between them. CDR3 sequence: CASSSPSDIPLKDEQFF. For the CDR3, the DNA is TGTGCCAGCAGTTCGCCCTCGGACATACCCCTTAAGGATGAGCAGTTCTTC.

There are many counts of this clonotype. The V gene is TRBV6-6, the J gene TRBJ2-3; 10 bases line up with TRBD1. This CDR3 is 17 amino acids long. In germline, CDR1 is MNHNY, CDR2 SVGAGI (reference sequence). V lost 5 bases, J lost 7 bases, and 15 bases stayed unmatched. CDR3 DNA sequence: TGTGCCAGCAGTACCTCCAGACCGGACAGGGGGTGGAATACGCAGTATTTT. Its protein is CASSTSRPDRGWNTQYF.

The chain joins TRBV11-2 to TRBJ1-1; a possible D gene is TRBD1 (5 bases). The CDR3 is 14 residues long. The V gene lost 3 bases and the J gene lost 6 bases, with 14 bases spanning the gap. Germline V gives CDR1 SGHAT, CDR2 FQNNGV. The DNA of the CDR3 is TGTGCCAGCAGCTTCGGGGCCCACGCAGCTGAAGCTTTCTTT. It yields the protein CASSFGAHAAEAFF.

This clonotype was seen at least ten times. J is TRBJ2-3 and V is TRBV20-1, with TRBD1 as a possible D gene (8 bases). The CDR3 sequence is 15 residues long. Looked up from germline, CDR1 is DFQATT and CDR2 is SNEGSKA (reference sequence). Trimming pared 6 bases from V and 0 bases from J, leaving 16 bases between. CDR3 loop: CSARGLAESTDTQYF. DNA for the CDR3: TGCAGTGCCAGGGGGCTAGCGGAGAGCACAGATACGCAGTATTTT.

The rearrangement joins TRBV10-3 to TRBJ2-3; TRBD2 matches 7 bases. The CDR3 runs 18 residues. With 4 bases clipped from V and 0 bases from J, the junction kept 13 bases outside the gene matches. From germline, CDR1 is ENHRY and CDR2 SYGVKD. DNA of the CDR3: TGTGCCATCAGTGGACTTATCGGCTGGGGGGGAAGCACAGATACGCAGTATTTT. Translating it yields CAISGLIGWGGSTDTQYF.

This clonotype appeared a single time. The rearrangement uses TRBV7-8 and TRBJ2-1; D is perhaps TRBD2 (6 bases). Looked up from germline, CDR1 is SGHVS and CDR2 is FQNEAQ. This CDR3 contains 16 residues. V dropped 1 base and J dropped 9 bases, with 19 bases sitting between them. The CDR3 region has the DNA TGTGCCAGCAGCTTAGGAAGGAGGGCGGTAGAGGGTGAGCAGTTCTTC. Translating it yields CASSLGRRAVEGEQFF.

The chain has TRBV5-1 and TRBJ2-3; D is perhaps TRBD1 or TRBD2 (5 bases each). The CDR3 spans 13 residues. Germline-derived CDR1 and CDR2 are SGHRS and YFSETQ. Trimming pared 8 bases from V and 2 bases from J, leaving 12 bases between. CDR3 nucleotide sequence: TGCGCCAGTTCGACCGGGGCCACAGATACGCAGTATTTT. Residues: CASSTGATDTQYF. Variable domain in full (rest from reference TRBV5-1 and TRBJ2-3): KAGVTQTPRYLIKTRGQQVTLSCSPISGHRSVSWYQQTPGQGLQFLFEYFSETQRNKGNFPGRFSGRQFSNSRSEMNVSTLELGDSALYLCASSTGATDTQYFGPGTRLTVL.

This clonotype was picked up one time. J is TRBJ1-1 and V is TRBV7-2; a possible D gene is TRBD1 (6 bases). This CDR3 region has 13 residues. Between the trimmed V and J ends, which lost 7 bases and 5 bases, there was a span of 14 bases. Germline V gives CDR1 SGHTA, CDR2 FQGNSA. CDR3 bases: TGTGCCAGCACCCGAACCCAGGGGACTGAAGCTTTCTTT. This encodes CASTRTQGTEAFF.

This sequence joins TRBV7-3 and TRBJ2-1; D is ambiguous. V was pared by 5 bases and J by 3 bases, with 8 bases between. Germline CDR1 reads SGHTA; CDR2 reads FQGTGA. This CDR3 contains 13 residues. The CDR3 protein is CASSLNFYNEQFF. Here the CDR3 DNA reads TGTGCCAGCAGCCTAAACTTCTACAATGAGCAGTTCTTC.

This chain links TRBV10-3 with TRBJ2-7, with a tentative D call TRBD2 (5 bases). V was clipped by 10 bases and J by 0 bases, with 16 bases between them. The germline gives CDR1 ENHRY, CDR2 SYGVKD. CDR3 length: 14 residues. The CDR3, as DNA: TGTGCCAGCAGCCCACGGGGTGCCTCCTACGAGCAGTACTTC. This sequence encodes CASSPRGASYEQYF.

This clonotype was observed many times. The chain combines TRBV6-4 with TRBJ2-3; 9 nucleotides line up with TRBD2. V was pared by 0 bases and J by 1 base, with 2 bases of the junction left unmatched. Germline CDR1 is MRHNA and CDR2 is SNTAGT. CDR3 length: 16 amino acids. The CDR3 region has the DNA TGTGCCAGCAGTGACTCGGCTAGCGGGGGCACAGATACGCAGTATTTT. Amino acid sequence: CASSDSASGGTDTQYF.

This clonotype was observed a few times. The rearrangement links TRBV7-6 to TRBJ2-5, with 7 nucleotides matching TRBD2. After removal of 6 bases from V and 7 bases from J, the junction contained 5 bases not matched to a gene. Germline V gives CDR1 SGHVS, CDR2 FNYEAQ. The CDR3 extends over 12 amino acids. This CDR3 is CASRSGVGTQYF. CDR3 in DNA: TGTGCCAGCAGGAGCGGGGTTGGGACCCAGTACTTC. The full variable domain, its missing parts supplied by reference TRBV7-6 and TRBJ2-5, is GAGVSQSPRYKVTKRGQDVALRCDPISGHVSLYWYRQALGQGPEFLTYFNYEAQQDKSGLPNDRFSAERPEGSISTLTIQRTEQRDSAMYRCASRSGVGTQYFGPGTRLLVL.

The genes are TRBV2 and TRBJ2-5; D is unresolved. The CDR3 consists of 11 residues. The germline CDR1 and CDR2 sequences are SNHLY and FYNNEI. V was cut by 7 bases and J by 4 bases, with 7 bases left in between. The CDR3 sequence is CASKNLETQYF. CDR3 sequence (DNA): TGTGCCAGCAAGAATTTAGAGACCCAGTACTTC.

The J gene is TRBJ2-3, the V gene TRBV20-1; 12 positions agree with TRBD2. The J segment lost 7 bases and the V segment lost 3 bases, leaving 5 bases of the junction unmatched. Germline CDR1 and CDR2: DFQATT and SNEGSKA (reference sequence). This CDR3 comprises 14 residues. The CDR3 loop is CSASTSGGINTQYF. DNA of the CDR3: TGCAGTGCTAGTACTAGCGGGGGGATTAATACGCAGTATTTT.

The V call is TRBV19, the J call TRBJ2-4; 7 positions match TRBD1. Looked up from germline, CDR1 is LNHDA and CDR2 is SQIVND (reference sequence). The CDR3 is made up of 11 amino acids. J gave up 9 bases and V 5 bases, and 1 base lay outside the gene matches. CDR3 residues: CASSQGVIQYF. CDR3 nucleotides: TGTGCCAGTAGTCAGGGGGTCATTCAGTACTTC. Full variable domain (rest looked up from reference TRBV19 and TRBJ2-4): DGGITQSPKYLFRKEGQNVTLSCEQNLNHDAMYWYRQDPGQGLRLIYYSQIVNDFQKGDIAEGYSVSREKKESFPLTVTSAQKNPTAFYLCASSQGVIQYFGAGTRLSVL.

This clonotype has a count of ten or more. This chain joins TRBV20-1 and TRBJ2-7, with D possibly TRBD1 on 5 matching bases. The CDR3 runs 14 residues. The germline V gene encodes CDR1 DFQATT and CDR2 SNEGSKA (reference sequence). Trimming removed 6 bases from V and 3 bases from J, with 18 bases in between. The CDR3 DNA reads TGCAGTGCGTCAGATGAGAATCAGGGCTACGAGCAGTACTTC. This gives the protein CSASDENQGYEQYF.

This rearrangement joins TRBV10-2 to TRBJ1-3, with D possibly being TRBD1 (6 bases). V dropped 1 base and J dropped 8 bases, with 15 bases sitting between them. There are 15 residues in the CDR3. From germline, CDR1 is WSHSY and CDR2 SAAADI. CDR3 nucleotides: TGCGCCAGCAGTGAGTGGGGGACAATCCATGACACCATATATTTT. Amino acids: CASSEWGTIHDTIYF.

CDR3 sequence reads: CASSAGGASGSYEQYF. The CDR3 DNA sequence: TGTGCCAGCAGCGCTGGGGGAGCTAGCGGATCCTACGAGCAGTACTTC. The J gene is TRBJ2-7, the V gene TRBV9; 7 bases map to TRBD2. Germline CDR1 and CDR2: SGDLS and YYNGEE. The junction had 10 bases not matched to a gene; V was cut back by 3 bases and J by 1 base. This CDR3 has 16 residues.

CDR3 sequence (DNA): TGTGCCAGCAAGGCGGGGGGGGCATACAATGAGCAGTTCTTC. Translation gives CASKAGGAYNEQFF. V usage is TRBV2 and J usage is TRBJ2-1, with TRBD2 identical over 9 bases. Trimming removed 7 bases from V and 4 bases from J; junction bases left unmatched: 5. CDR3 length: 14 amino acids. CDR1 and CDR2 from the germline V gene are SNHLY and FYNNEI.

This clonotype has a handful of counts. This chain joins TRBV3-1 and TRBJ2-1; D is ambiguous. Germline V gives CDR1 LGHDT, CDR2 YNNKEL (reference sequence). Trimming stripped 7 bases from V and 1 base from J, with 8 bases between. The CDR3 consists of 13 residues. CDR3 DNA: TGTGCCAGCACGAGCATTTCCTACAATGAGCAGTTCTTC. It yields the protein CASTSISYNEQFF.

CDR3 sequence (DNA): TGTGCCAGCAGCCCCCCCTTCTCTGGCGGGGAGCTGTTTTTT. Amino acids: CASSPPFSGGELFF. The V call is TRBV7-3, the J call TRBJ2-2; D not resolved. The CDR3 consists of 14 residues. V lost 5 bases and J lost 7, with 14 bases in between. The germline V gene encodes CDR1 SGHTA and CDR2 FQGTGA.

This clonotype has more than one count but fewer than ten. This chain uses TRBV20-1 with TRBJ2-1, with a tentative D call TRBD1 (5 bases). The CDR3 totals 16 residues. Germline values: CDR1 DFQATT, CDR2 SNEGSKA (reference sequence). The V and J ends lost 0 bases and 7 bases respectively, with 19 bases between them. CDR3: CSARDLGQGVGNEQFF. CDR3 DNA: TGCAGTGCTAGAGATCTAGGTCAGGGCGTGGGGAATGAGCAGTTCTTC.

This chain uses TRBV7-2 with TRBJ1-2; D remains unclear. There are 13 residues in the CDR3. Trimming removed 5 bases at V and 8 bases at J, with 15 bases between. CDR1 is SGHTA, CDR2 FQGNSA, per germline. The CDR3 spells CASSNPTLGGYTF. The CDR3 DNA sequence: TGTGCCAGCAGCAATCCAACATTGGGGGGCTACACCTTC.